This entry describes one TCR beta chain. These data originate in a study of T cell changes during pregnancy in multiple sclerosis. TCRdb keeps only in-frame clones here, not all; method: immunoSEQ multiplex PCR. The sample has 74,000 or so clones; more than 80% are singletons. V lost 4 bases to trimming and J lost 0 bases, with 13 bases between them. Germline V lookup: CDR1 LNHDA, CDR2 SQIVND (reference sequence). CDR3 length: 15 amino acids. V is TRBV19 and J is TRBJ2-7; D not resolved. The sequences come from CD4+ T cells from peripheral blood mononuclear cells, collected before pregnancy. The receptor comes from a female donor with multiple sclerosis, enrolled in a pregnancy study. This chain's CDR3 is CASSTNLGSSYEQYF. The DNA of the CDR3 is TGTGCCAGTAGTACCAACCTAGGCAGCTCCTACGAGCAGTACTTC.